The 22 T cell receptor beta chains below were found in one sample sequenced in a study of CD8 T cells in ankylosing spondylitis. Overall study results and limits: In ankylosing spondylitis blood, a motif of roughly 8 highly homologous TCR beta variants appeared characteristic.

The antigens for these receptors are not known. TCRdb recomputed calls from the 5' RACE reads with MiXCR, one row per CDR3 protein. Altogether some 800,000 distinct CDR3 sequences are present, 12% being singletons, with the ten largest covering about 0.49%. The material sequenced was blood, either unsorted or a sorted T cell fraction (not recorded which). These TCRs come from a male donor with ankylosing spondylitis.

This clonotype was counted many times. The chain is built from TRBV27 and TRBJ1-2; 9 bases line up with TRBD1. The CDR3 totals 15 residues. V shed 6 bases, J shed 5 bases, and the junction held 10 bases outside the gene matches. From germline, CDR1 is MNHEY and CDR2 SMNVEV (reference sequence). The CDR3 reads CASSSLTGGGYGYTF. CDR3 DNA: TGTGCCAGCAGCTCTCTGACAGGGGGAGGTTATGGCTACACCTTC.

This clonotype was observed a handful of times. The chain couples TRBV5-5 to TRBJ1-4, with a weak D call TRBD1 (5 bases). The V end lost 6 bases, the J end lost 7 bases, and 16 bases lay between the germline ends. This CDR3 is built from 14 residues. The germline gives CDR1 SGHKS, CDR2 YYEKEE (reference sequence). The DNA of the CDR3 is TGTGCCAGCAATTCAGGGCCCGGGGGTGAAAAACTGTTTTTT. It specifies CASNSGPGGEKLFF.

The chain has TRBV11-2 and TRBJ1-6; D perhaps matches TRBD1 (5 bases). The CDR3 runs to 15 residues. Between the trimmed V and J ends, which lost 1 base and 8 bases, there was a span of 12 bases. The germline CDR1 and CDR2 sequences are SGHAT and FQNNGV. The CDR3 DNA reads TGTGCCAGCAGCTTAGCAGCAGGGATCTATTCACCCCTCCACTTT. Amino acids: CASSLAAGIYSPLHF.

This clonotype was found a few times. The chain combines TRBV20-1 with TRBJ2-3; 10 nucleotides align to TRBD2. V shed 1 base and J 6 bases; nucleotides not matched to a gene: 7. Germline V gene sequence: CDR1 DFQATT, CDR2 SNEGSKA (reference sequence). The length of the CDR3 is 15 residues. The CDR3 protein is CSARGSGGAPDTQYF. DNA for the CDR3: TGCAGTGCTAGAGGGAGCGGGGGGGCCCCGGATACGCAGTATTTT.

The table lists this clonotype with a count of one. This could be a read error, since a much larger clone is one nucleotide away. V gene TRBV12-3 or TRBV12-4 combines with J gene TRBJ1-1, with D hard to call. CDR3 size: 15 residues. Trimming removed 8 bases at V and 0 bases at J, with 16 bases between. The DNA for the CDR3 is TGTGCCAGCGGTCTTTACAGCGGCATGAACACTGAAGCTTTCTTT. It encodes CASGLYSGMNTEAFF.

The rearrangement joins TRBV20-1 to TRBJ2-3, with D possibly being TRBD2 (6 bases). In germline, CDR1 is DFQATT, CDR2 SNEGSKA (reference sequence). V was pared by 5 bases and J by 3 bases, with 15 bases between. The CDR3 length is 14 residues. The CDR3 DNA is TGCAGTGCTTACCGACTAGAGTCAACAGATACGCAGTATTTT. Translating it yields CSAYRLESTDTQYF.

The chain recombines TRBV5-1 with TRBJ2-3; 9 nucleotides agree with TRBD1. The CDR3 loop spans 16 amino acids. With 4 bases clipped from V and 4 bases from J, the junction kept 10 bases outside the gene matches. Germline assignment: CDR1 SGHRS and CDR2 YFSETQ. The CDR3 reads CASSDLTGGDSDTQYF. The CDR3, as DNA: TGCGCCAGCAGCGATTTAACAGGGGGCGACTCAGATACGCAGTATTTT. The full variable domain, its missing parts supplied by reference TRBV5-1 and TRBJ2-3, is KAGVTQTPRYLIKTRGQQVTLSCSPISGHRSVSWYQQTPGQGLQFLFEYFSETQRNKGNFPGRFSGRQFSNSRSEMNVSTLELGDSALYLCASSDLTGGDSDTQYFGPGTRLTVL.

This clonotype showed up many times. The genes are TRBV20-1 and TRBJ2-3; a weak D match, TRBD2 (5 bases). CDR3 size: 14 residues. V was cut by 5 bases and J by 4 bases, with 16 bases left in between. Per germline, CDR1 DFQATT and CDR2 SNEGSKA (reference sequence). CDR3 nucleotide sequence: TGCAGTGCTCCCCTCGGGAATAGGGCAGATACGCAGTATTTT. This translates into CSAPLGNRADTQYF.

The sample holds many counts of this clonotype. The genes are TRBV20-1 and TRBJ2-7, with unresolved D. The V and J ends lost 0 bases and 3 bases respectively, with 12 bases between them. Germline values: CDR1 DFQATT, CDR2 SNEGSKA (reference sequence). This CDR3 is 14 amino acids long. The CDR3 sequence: CSARDSRSFYEQYF. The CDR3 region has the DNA TGCAGTGCTAGAGATAGCAGGAGCTTCTACGAGCAGTACTTC.

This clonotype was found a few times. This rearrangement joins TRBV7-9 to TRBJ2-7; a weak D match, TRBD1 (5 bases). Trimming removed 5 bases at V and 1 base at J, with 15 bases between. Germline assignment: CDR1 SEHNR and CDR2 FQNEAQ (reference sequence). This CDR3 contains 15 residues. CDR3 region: CASSGRAVPSYEQYF. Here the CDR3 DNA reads TGTGCCAGCAGCGGCAGGGCAGTACCTTCCTACGAGCAGTACTTC. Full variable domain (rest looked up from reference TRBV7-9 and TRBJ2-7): DTGVSQNPRHKITKRGQNVTFRCDPISEHNRLYWYRQTLGQGPEFLTYFQNEAQLEKSRLLSDRFSAERPKGSFSTLEIQRTEQGDSAMYLCASSGRAVPSYEQYFGPGTRLTVT.

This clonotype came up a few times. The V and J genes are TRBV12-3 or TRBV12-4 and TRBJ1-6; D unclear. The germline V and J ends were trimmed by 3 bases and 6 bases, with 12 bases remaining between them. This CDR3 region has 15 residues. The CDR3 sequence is CASSLVGSFNSPLHF. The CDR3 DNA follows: TGTGCCAGCAGTTTGGTTGGCAGCTTTAATTCACCCCTCCACTTT.

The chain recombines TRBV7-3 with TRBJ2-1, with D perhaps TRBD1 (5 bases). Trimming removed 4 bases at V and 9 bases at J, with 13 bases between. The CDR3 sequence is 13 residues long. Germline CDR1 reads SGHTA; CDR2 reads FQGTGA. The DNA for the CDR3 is TGTGCCAGCAGCTCACCCAGGGATGGTGAGCAGTTCTTC. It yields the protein CASSSPRDGEQFF.

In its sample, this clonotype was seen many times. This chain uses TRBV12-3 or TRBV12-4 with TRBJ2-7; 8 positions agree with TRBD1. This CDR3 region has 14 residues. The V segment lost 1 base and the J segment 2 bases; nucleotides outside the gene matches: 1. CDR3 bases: TGTGCCAGCAGTTTAGTGGACAGGGCCTACGAGCAGTACTTC. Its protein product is CASSLVDRAYEQYF.

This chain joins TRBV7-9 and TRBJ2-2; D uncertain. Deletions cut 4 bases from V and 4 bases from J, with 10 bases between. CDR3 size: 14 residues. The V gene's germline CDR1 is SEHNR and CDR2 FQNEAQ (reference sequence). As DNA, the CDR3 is TGTGCCAGCAGCTATCGATTACTCACCGGGGAGCTGTTTTTT. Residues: CASSYRLLTGELFF.

CDR3 region: CASSLSGRAVNEQFF. For the CDR3, the DNA is TGTGCCAGCAGCTTAAGCGGGAGGGCCGTGAATGAGCAGTTCTTC. The chain uses TRBV7-6 and TRBJ2-1, with 10 bases that match TRBD2. Germline trimming cut 2 bases from V and 7 bases from J; bases unmatched to any gene: 5. The V gene's germline CDR1 is SGHVS and CDR2 FNYEAQ. This CDR3 is built from 15 residues. The full variable domain, its missing parts supplied by reference TRBV7-6 and TRBJ2-1, is GAGVSQSPRYKVTKRGQDVALRCDPISGHVSLYWYRQALGQGPEFLTYFNYEAQQDKSGLPNDRFSAERPEGSISTLTIQRTEQRDSAMYRCASSLSGRAVNEQFFGPGTRLTVL.

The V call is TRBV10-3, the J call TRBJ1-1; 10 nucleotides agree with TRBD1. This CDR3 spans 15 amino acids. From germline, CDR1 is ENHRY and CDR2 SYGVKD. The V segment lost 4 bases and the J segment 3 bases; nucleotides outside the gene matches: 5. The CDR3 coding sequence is TGTGCCATCAGTGCAAGGGGGACAGGGGACACTGAAGCTTTCTTT. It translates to CAISARGTGDTEAFF.

The CDR3 DNA is TGTGCCAGCAGCCAAGGGGTAGCAGATACGCAGTATTTT. This codes for CASSQGVADTQYF. The genes are TRBV3-1 and TRBJ2-3, with no clear D. The germline V and J ends were trimmed by 1 base and 4 bases, with 6 bases remaining between them. Germline V gene data show CDR1 as LGHDT and CDR2 as YNNKEL (reference sequence). This CDR3 comprises 13 residues.

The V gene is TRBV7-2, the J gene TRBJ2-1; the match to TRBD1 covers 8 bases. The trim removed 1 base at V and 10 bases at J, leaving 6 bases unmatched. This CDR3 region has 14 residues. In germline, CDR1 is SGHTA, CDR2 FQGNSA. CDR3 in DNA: TGTGCCAGCAGCTTAGAGGCAGGGGGCCGGGAGCAGTTCTTC. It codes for CASSLEAGGREQFF.

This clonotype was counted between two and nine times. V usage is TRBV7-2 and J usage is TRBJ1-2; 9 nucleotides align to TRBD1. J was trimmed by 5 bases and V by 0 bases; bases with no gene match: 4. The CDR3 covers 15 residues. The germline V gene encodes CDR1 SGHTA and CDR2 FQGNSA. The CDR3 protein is CASSLAQGAGYGYTF. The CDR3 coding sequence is TGTGCCAGCAGCTTAGCACAGGGGGCTGGGTATGGCTACACCTTC.

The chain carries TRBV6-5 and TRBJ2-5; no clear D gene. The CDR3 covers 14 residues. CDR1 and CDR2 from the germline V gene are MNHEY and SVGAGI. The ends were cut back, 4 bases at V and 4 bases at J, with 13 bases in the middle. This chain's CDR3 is CASSSPGPAETQYF. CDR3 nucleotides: TGTGCCAGCAGTTCCCCCGGACCAGCAGAGACCCAGTACTTC.

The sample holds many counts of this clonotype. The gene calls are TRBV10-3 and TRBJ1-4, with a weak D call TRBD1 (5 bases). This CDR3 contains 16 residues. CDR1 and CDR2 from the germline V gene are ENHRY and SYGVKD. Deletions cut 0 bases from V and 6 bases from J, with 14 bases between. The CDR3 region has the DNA TGTGCCATCAGTGAGTCTCGGATGTCGGGGGATGAAAAACTGTTTTTT. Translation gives CAISESRMSGDEKLFF.

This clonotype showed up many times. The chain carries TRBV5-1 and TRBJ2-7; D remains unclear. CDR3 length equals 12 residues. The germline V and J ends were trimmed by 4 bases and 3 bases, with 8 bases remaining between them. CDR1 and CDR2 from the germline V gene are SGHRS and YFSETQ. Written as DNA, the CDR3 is TGCGCCAGCAGCAAGGCCGACTACGAGCAGTACTTC. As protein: CASSKADYEQYF.